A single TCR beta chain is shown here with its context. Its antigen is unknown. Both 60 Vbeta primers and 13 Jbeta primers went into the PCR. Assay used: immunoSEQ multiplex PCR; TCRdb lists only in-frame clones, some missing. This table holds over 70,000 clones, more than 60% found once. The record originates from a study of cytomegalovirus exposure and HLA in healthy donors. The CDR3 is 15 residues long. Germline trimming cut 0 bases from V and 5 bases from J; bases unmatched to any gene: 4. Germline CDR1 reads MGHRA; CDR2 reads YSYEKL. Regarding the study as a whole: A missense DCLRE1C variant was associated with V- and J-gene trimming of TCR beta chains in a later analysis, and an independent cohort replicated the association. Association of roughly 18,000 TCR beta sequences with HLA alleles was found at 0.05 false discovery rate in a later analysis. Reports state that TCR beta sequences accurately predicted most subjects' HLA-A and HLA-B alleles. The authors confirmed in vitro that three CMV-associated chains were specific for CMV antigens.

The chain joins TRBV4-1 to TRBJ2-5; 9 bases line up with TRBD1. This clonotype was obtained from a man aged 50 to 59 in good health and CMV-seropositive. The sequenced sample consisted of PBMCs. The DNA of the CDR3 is TGCGCCAGCAGCCAAGATAACAGGGGGCTCGAGACCCAGTACTTC. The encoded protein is CASSQDNRGLETQYF.